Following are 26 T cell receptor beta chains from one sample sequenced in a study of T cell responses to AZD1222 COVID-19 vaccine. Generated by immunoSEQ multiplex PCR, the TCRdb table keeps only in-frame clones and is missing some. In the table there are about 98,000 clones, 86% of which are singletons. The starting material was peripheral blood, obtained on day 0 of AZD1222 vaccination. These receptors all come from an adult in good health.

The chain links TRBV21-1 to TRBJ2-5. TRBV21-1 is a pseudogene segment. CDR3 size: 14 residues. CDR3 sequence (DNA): TGTGCCAGCCTCGCATACCTCTACCAAGAGACCCAGTACTTC. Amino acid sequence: CASLAYLYQETQYF.

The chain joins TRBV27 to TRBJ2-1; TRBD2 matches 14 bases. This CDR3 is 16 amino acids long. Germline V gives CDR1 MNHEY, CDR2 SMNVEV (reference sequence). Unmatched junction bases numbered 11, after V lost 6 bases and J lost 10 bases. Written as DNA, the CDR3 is TGTGCCAGCAGGGAATTGACTAGCGGGAGGGCCGAGGAGCAGTTCTTC. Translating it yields CASRELTSGRAEEQFF.

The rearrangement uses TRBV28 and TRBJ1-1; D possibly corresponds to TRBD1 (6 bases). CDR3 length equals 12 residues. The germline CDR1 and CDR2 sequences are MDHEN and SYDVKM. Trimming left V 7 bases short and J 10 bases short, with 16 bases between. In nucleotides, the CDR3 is TGTGCCAGCAAGGTACAGGGCCGGGGAGCTTTCTTT. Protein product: CASKVQGRGAFF.

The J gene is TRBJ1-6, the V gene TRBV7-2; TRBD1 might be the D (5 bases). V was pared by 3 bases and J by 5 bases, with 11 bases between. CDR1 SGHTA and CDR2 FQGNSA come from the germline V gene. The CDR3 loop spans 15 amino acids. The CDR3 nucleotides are TGTGCCAGCAGCTTGTTTGGGGGGAATAATTCACCCCTCCACTTT. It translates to CASSLFGGNNSPLHF.

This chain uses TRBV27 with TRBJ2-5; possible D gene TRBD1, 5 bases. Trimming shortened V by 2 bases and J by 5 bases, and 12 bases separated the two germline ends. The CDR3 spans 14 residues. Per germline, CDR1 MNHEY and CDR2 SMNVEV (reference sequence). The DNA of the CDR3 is TGTGCCAGCAGTTTAGGACACCTTGGGGAGACCCAGTACTTC. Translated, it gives CASSLGHLGETQYF.

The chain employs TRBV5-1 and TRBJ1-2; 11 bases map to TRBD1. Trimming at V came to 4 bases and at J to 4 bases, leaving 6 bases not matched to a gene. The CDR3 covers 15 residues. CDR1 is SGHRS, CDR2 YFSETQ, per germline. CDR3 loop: CASSLGQGVIYGYTF. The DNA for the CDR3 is TGCGCCAGCAGCCTGGGACAGGGGGTGATCTATGGCTACACCTTC.

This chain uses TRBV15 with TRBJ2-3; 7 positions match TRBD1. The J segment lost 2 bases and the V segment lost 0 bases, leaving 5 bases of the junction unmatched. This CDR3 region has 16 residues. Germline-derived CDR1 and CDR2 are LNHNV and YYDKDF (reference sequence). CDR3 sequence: CATSRESGTVTDTQYF. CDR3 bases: TGTGCCACCAGCAGAGAGTCCGGGACAGTCACAGATACGCAGTATTTT.

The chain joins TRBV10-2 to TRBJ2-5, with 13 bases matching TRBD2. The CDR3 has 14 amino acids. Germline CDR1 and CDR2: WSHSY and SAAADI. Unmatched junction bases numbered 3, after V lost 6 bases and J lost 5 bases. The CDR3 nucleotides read TGCGCCAGCAGAGGACTAGCGGGGGAGGAGACCCAGTACTTC. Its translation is CASRGLAGEETQYF.

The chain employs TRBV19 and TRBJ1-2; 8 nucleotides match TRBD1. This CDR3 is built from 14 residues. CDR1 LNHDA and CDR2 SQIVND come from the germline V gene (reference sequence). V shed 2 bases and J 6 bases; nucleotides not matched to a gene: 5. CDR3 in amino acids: CASSIRTGLNGYTF. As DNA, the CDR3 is TGTGCCAGTAGTATAAGGACAGGGCTAAATGGCTACACCTTC.

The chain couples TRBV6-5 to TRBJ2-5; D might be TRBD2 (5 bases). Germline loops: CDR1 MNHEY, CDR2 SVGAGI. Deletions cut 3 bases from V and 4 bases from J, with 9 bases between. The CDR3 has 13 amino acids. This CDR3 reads CASSYPGSETQYF. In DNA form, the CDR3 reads TGTGCCAGCAGTTATCCGGGGTCAGAGACCCAGTACTTC.

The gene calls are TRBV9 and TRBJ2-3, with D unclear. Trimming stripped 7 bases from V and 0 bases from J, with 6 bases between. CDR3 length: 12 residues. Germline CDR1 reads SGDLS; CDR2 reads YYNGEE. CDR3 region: CASGLSTDTQYF. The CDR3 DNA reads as TGTGCCAGCGGTCTCAGCACAGATACGCAGTATTTT.

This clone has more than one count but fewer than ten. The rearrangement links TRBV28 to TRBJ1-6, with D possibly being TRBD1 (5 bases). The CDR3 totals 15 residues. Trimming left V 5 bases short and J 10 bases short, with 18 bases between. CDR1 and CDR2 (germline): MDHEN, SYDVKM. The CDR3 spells CASSISQGQGSPLHF. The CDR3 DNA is TGTGCCAGCAGTATTTCCCAGGGTCAGGGATCACCCCTCCACTTT.

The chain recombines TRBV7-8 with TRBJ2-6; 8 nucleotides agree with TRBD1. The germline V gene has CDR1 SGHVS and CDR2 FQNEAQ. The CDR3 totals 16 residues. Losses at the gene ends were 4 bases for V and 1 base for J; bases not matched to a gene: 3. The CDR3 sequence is CASSSGGRSGANVLTF. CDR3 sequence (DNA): TGTGCCAGCAGCTCAGGGGGCAGGTCTGGGGCCAACGTCCTGACTTTC. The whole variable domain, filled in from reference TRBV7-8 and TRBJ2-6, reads GAGVSQSPRYKVAKRGQDVALRCDPISGHVSLFWYQQALGQGPEFLTYFQNEAQLDKSGLPSDRFFAERPEGSVSTLKIQRTQQEDSAVYLCASSSGGRSGANVLTFGAGSRLTVL.

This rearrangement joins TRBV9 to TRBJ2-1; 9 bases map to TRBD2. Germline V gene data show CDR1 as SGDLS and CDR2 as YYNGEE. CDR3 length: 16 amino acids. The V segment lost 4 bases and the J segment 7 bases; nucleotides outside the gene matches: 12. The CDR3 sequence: CASSPFGSGRDNEQFF. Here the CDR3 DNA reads TGTGCCAGCAGCCCCTTCGGTAGCGGGAGAGATAATGAGCAGTTCTTC.

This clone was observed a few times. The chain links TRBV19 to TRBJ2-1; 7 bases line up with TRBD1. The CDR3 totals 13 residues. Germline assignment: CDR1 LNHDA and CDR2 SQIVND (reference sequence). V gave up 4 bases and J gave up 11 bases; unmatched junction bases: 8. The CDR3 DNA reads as TGTGCCAGTAGTAGAGAACAGGGGCTCAAGCAGTTCTTC. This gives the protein CASSREQGLKQFF.

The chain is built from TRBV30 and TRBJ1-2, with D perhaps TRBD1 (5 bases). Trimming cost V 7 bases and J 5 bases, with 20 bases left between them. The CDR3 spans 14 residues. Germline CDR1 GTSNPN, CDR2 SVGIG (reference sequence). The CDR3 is CASGGGTADYGYTF. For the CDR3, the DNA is TGTGCCTCCGGTGGGGGTACGGCGGATTATGGCTACACCTTC.

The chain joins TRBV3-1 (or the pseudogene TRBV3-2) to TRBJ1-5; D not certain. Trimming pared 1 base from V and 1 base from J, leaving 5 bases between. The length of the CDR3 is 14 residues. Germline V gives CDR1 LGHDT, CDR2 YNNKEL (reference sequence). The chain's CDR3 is CASSQAASNQPQHF. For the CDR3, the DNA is TGTGCCAGCAGCCAAGCAGCGAGCAATCAGCCCCAGCATTTT.

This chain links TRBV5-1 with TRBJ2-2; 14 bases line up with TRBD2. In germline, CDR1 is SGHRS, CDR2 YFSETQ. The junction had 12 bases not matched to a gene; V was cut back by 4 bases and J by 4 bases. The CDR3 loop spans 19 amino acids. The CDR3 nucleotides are TGCGCCAGCAGCATAATTCCCGGGACTAGCGGGAGTGCCACCGGGGAGCTGTTTTTT. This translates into CASSIIPGTSGSATGELFF. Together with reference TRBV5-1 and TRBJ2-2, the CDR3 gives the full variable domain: KAGVTQTPRYLIKTRGQQVTLSCSPISGHRSVSWYQQTPGQGLQFLFEYFSETQRNKGNFPGRFSGRQFSNSRSEMNVSTLELGDSALYLCASSIIPGTSGSATGELFFGEGSRLTVL.

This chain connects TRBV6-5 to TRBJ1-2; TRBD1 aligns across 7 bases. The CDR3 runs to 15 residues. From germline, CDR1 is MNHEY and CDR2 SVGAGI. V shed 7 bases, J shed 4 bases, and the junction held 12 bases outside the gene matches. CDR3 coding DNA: TGTGCCAGCACTCCCAGACAGGGTGAGGGCTATGGCTACACCTTC. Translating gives CASTPRQGEGYGYTF.

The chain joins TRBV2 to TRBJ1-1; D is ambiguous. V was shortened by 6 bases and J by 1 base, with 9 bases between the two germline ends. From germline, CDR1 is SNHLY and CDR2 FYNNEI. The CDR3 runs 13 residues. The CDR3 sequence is CASRPDPNTEAFF. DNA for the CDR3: TGTGCCAGCAGACCCGACCCGAACACTGAAGCTTTCTTT.

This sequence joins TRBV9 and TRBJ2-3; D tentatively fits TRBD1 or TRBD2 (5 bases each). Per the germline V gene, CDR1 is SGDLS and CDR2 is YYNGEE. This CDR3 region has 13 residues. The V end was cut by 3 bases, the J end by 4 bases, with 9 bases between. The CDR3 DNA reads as TGTGCCAGCAGCGCAGGGACGCCAGATACGCAGTATTTT. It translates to CASSAGTPDTQYF.

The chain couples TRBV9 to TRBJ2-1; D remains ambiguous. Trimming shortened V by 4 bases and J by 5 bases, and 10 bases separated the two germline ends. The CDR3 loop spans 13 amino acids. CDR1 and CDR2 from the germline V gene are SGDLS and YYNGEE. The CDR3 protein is CASSTRDHNEQFF. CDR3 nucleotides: TGTGCCAGCAGCACGCGCGACCACAATGAGCAGTTCTTC.

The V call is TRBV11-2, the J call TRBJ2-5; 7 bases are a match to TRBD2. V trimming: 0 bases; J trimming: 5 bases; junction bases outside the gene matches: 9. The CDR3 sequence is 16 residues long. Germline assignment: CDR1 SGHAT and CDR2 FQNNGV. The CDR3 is CASSLDRWEGLETQYF. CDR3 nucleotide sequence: TGTGCCAGCAGCTTAGATCGGTGGGAGGGCCTTGAGACCCAGTACTTC.

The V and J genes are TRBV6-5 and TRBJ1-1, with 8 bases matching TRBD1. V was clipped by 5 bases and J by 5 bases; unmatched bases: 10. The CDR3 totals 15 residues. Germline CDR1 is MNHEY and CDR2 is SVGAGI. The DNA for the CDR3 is TGTGCCAGCAGTCGCAGGGGGCCGGGAGGGACTGAAGCTTTCTTT. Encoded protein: CASSRRGPGGTEAFF.

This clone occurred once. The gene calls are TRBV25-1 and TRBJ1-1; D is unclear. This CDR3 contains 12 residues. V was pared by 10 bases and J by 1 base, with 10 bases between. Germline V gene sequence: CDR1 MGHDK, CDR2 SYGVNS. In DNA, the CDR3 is TGTGCCACCCCTCCCAGGAACACTGAAGCTTTCTTT. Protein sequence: CATPPRNTEAFF.

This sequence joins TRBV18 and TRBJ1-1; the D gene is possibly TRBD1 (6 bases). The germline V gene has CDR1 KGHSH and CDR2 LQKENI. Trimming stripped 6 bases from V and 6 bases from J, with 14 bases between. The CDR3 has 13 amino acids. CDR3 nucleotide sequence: TGTGCCAGCTCCATGCAGGGGTGGGCTGAAGCTTTCTTT. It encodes CASSMQGWAEAFF.